Given below is one T cell receptor beta chain in context. The DNA is omitted, as the CDR3 cannot be located on it reliably, and the CDR3 follows TCRdb's listing. TCRdb fed the PCR reads into MiXCR, producing one record per CDR3 protein. In the table there are 15,000 to 20,000 distinct CDR3 sequences, over 40% of which are singletons. This entry is derived from a study of tumor-infiltrating lymphocytes in oesophageal squamous cell carcinoma. Looked up from germline, CDR1 is SGHVS and CDR2 is FQNEAQ. The CDR3 has 21 amino acids, counting both end residues. The chain employs TRBV7-8 and TRBJ2-2. The sequence was obtained from a female donor with esophageal squamous cell carcinoma. The source material was normal esophageal tissue next to the tumor. The CDR3 spells CASRVAGVSYEQYFGAGGLFF.